The subject of this entry is one T cell receptor (beta chain). Its antigen remains undetermined. Base qualities are missing; no much larger clone stands one base away. What this sample's treatment or condition label stands for: oral pan-JAK inhibitor, 5-10 mg twice daily. Peripheral blood and lesional scalp punch biopsies were obtained from patients with alopecia areata. PBMCs were isolated by density centrifugation and stained for CD3, CD4 and CD8, after which CD4+ and CD8+ T cells were sorted on a FACSAria. V loses 0 bases at its end and J loses 3 bases; junction bases beyond the gene matches: 3. The CDR3 runs 16 residues from the cysteine to the phenylalanine. The read is trimmed to its CDR3 DNA, 48 bases read in frame from base 1. CDR1 LGHNA and CDR2 YNFKEQ are derived from the germline V gene. This sample was included in a study of CD8+ T cells in alopecia areata (dated by TCRdb to the late 2010s). For the wider study: The treated patients took part in an open-label pilot trial in which moderate-to-severe alopecia areata was treated with oral tofacitinib at 5 to 10 mg twice daily. Patients received tofacitinib for 6 to 18 months and were then followed off drug for 6 months to check for delayed response and recurrence. The SALT score, which quantifies the percentage of affected scalp surface area, was used to measure disease severity in treated patients. High-throughput TCRbeta sequencing was used to examine T cell clonal expansion in alopecia areata in both the C3H/HeJ mouse model and human patients. Human TCRbeta sequencing covered scalp tissue and sorted CD4+ and CD8+ peripheral blood T cells from patchy and totalis/universalis alopecia areata patients and healthy controls. Tofacitinib-treated patients had biopsies at baseline and at 4 and 24 weeks of treatment, with a later scalp biopsy in several patients. Clonality in the scalp was compared among normal scalp (n=4), patchy alopecia areata scalp (n=8), and alopecia totalis/universalis scalp (n=8). RNA was obtained with the PAXgene miRNA kit for fixed scalp, the miRNeasy kit for PBMCs, and the RNeasy kit for mouse skin. TCRbeta CDR3 regions were amplified by immunoSEQ multiplex PCR with 35 Vbeta forward and 13 Jbeta reverse primers.

What the study reported, not specific to this receptor: Many expanded lesional clones persisted in scalp and blood during tofacitinib treatment, which may partly explain relapse after stopping treatment. Compared with mice, TCR sequences shared between patients were less clear, possibly partly because of HLA diversity across the patient population. Tofacitinib significantly decreased scalp clonality and the number of expanded CD8+ clones among the top 100 scalp clones. Unlike mouse skin, where gammadelta T cells dominate, normal human skin contains resident alphabeta T cells that get sequenced too, which complicates analysis of the scalp TCR repertoire. Because the treated cohort was small and included a single nonresponder, larger studies are needed to assess links between baseline CD8+ expansion and response. Lesional scalp, especially in alopecia totalis/universalis, showed higher clonality and more expanded CD8+ clones than normal scalp, suggesting antigenic drive.

Libraries came from the immunoSEQ multiplex PCR assay. RNA was extracted from all samples and reverse transcribed into cDNA, which served as template for TCR sequencing. SuperScript III was used to make first-strand cDNA, primed with a 2:1 mix of oligo-dT and random hexamers. A synthetic immune receptor repertoire was used to gauge amplification bias, and whatever bias remained was removed computationally. Per the original workflow: Raw reads were preprocessed to remove errors, and CDR3 was defined according to IMGT conventions as the region from the conserved cysteine to phenylalanine. To get clonality, Shannon entropy was normalized by log2 of the number of productive unique TCRs and the result was subtracted from 1. Whether scalp clones were CD4 or CD8 was inferred by matching scalp TCRbeta sequences against CD4 and CD8 repertoires sorted from blood. Not all clones reach the TCRdb copy of this immuneACCESS table, which keeps in-frame sequences only. Checked studies attribute under half of the gap to unresolved V genes and leave the rest unexplained. V and J calls and clone size are given by that table; D and trimming were obtained from the DNA. For this sample there are 150,000 to 200,000 clones; under 80% appear just once. Approximately 1.3% of the sample goes to the ten largest clones.

This clonotype originated in a human donor with alopecia areata. The specimen was CD4+ T cells sorted from blood, collected at roughly week 49, from a patient treated with tofacitinib. This sequence uses TRBV4-2 and TRBJ2-1; 9 bases in between match TRBD2. The CDR3 amino acid sequence is: CASSQDLAGNYNEQFF. The nucleotide sequence reads TGTGCCAGCAGCCAAGACCTAGCGGGGAACTACAATGAGCAGTTCTTC.